This record concerns one T cell receptor (beta chain) sequence. Its cognate antigen is unknown. TCRdb reprocessed the 5' RACE reads with MiXCR, giving one entry per CDR3 protein. This table holds about 110,000 distinct CDR3 sequences, roughly a sixth found once. The ends were cut back, 3 bases at V and 4 bases at J, with 8 bases in the middle. CDR3 length: 13 amino acids. Germline CDR1 and CDR2: LGHNA and YNFKEQ. These data come from a study of T-cell memory formation after mild COVID-19. The overall study: The TCR clusters were mostly specific to one donor.

Study-wide findings and caveats: Clones contracting day 15 to 85 were balanced CD4/CD8; later expanders leaned CD4+.

The specimen was PBMCs or a T cell subset sorted from them (not recorded which). The clonotype was recovered from a man younger than 35 who had mild COVID-19 (a few samples of this study predate the infection). Cell type and time point are not known. The rearrangement uses TRBV4-2 and TRBJ2-3; no definite D call. The CDR3, as DNA: TGTGCCAGCAGCCAGCTAGAGTCAGATACGCAGTATTTT. Its translation is CASSQLESDTQYF.